This TCR beta chain was identified in a study of T cell therapy after organ transplantation (dated by TCRdb to the late 2010s). In terms of the full investigation: Therapy products were autologous CMV-specific T cells expanded in vitro for roughly 15 days with a peptide pool of 30 HLA class I and II CMV epitopes. Across 2 to 6 intravenous infusions, patients got a median of 1.92 x 10^8 CMV-specific T cells. This study was a follow-up analysis of the TRBV repertoire from an open-label phase I trial that tested autologous CMV-specific adoptive T cell therapy in people who had received solid-organ transplants. Long-term post-therapy samples were obtainable from only about 80% of the 10 patients. Patients were given up to 6 doses of T cells at 2-week intervals and were followed for 25 to 35 weeks after finishing therapy. Long-term post-therapy blood samples were obtained 20 to 29 weeks after therapy was completed. Among the approximately 10 patients, eight were classed as clinical responders, while two were classed as nonresponders. General conclusions and limits of the study: Because the cohort was small, confounders such as concurrent antirejection and antiviral medications could not be assessed. Reconstitution after therapy appeared to include not only transferred clonotypes but also endogenous clonotypes that had not been detected in the therapy products. Fold change in CD8 clonality after therapy was inversely correlated with pretherapy clonality, suggesting that less biased repertoires were more receptive to remodeling. Marked pretherapy clonal expansions with minimal repertoire change after therapy were observed in nonresponders. Few detected expansions in nonresponders may reflect reduced sample coverage from poor CD8+ T cell yield.

This clone is deemed medium-sized (0.01 to 0.1%). This clone's antigen is unknown. No base quality values were provided; no much bigger clone lies one nucleotide off. TRB CDR3 regions were amplified from genomic DNA with the immunoSEQ two-step, bias-controlled multiplex PCR assay. CDR3 libraries were sequenced on an Illumina NextSeq 500. Turning to the authors' computational methods: The immunoSEQ Analyzer platform was used for the initial alignment and bioinformatics, which included bias normalization against synthetic CDR3 analogs. Annotation of V, D and J genes followed the definitions in the IMGT database. VDJtools version 1.1.10 and the R package tcR version 2.2.1.11 were used with default settings for further TRBV analyses. GLIPH analysis was performed with version 1.0 using default settings. For CDR3 sequences with at least 5 reads, significant changes in clonotype frequency were assessed with a 2-sided binomial test and Benjamini-Hochberg correction (alpha = 0.01). TCRdb took this table from immuneACCESS and kept in-frame rearrangements with V and J called. Such tables lack part of the clones; where checked against another copy, unresolved V genes explain under half of the gap, and the rest is unexplained. V and J calls and clone size follow that table, whereas D and trimming were derived from the DNA. For this sample the table gives over 20,000 clones, of which over 80% were detected only once. About 35% of the sample rests with the top ten.

Based on the germline V gene, the CDR1 and CDR2 sequences are SNHLY and FYNNEI. From cysteine to phenylalanine, the CDR3 is 15 amino acids long. The retained sequence is limited to the CDR3, 45 bases, with the frame set at the first base. V loses 3 bases of germline sequence and J loses 4 bases, and the interval between the two ends is 15 bases. According to the study, the label for this sample's time point signals: 20-29 weeks after completion of therapy. Patients were solid-organ transplant recipients with drug-resistant/recurrent cytomegalovirus. Around 10 people from the trial were chosen for repertoire analysis because post-therapy peripheral blood mononuclear cells were available from them. Viable CD3+CD8+CD4- lymphocytes were sorted from PBMCs on a BD FACSAria III. Genomic DNA was extracted from sorted cells with the Qiagen DNeasy Kit.

The sequence was collected from a human patient who had received a solid organ transplant and had CMV disease. Donor T cells from the graft may be present among the T cells after a transplant. The chain couples TRBV2 to TRBJ1-2, and perhaps TRBD1 as D gene, on 5 matching bases. Sequenced material: CD8+ T cells from blood, taken after autologous CMV-specific T cell therapy. The DNA sequence is TGTGCCAGCAGTGACGACTCCTGGGGCCCCTATGGCTACACCTTC. This encodes CASSDDSWGPYGYTF.